One TCR beta chain is described in this entry. The CDR3 consists of 13 residues. Trimming stripped 6 bases from V and 6 bases from J, with 14 bases between. Per germline, CDR1 LNHDA and CDR2 SQIVND (reference sequence). Sequencing used immunoSEQ multiplex PCR; TCRdb keeps in-frame clones, though not all of them. The sample shows approximately 44,000 clones, 60% to 80% of them seen only once. This sample was included in a study of blood T cell repertoires in COVID-19. The chain recombines TRBV19 with TRBJ1-1, with D possibly TRBD1 on 5 matching bases. The clonotype was recovered from a woman aged 80 or older with acute or convalescent COVID-19. Sequences were obtained from peripheral blood. CDR3 coding DNA: TGTGCCAGTAGCGGCCCCAGGGTTCCTGAAGCTTTCTTT. Translating it yields CASSGPRVPEAFF.